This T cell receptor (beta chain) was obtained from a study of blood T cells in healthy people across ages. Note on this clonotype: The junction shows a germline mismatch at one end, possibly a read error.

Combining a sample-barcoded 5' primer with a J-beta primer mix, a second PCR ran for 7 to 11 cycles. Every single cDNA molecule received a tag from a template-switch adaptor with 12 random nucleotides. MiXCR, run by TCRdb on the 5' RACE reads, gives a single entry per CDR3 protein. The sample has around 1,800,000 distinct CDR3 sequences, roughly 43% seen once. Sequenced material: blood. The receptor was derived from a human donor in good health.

CDR3 nucleotides: TGCGCCAGCAGCCGCCAGGGGCCACAGTTCTCTGGGGTCAACGTCCTGACTTTC. This codes for CASSRQGPQFSGVNVLTF. This chain connects TRBV5-1 to TRBJ2-6; possible D gene TRBD1, 6 bases. The germline gives CDR1 SGHRS, CDR2 YFSETQ. This CDR3 spans 18 amino acids.